A single sample gave rise to the 27 T cell receptor beta chains below, sequenced in a study of T-cell reconstitution after alpha-beta-depleted transplantation in children. Unique molecular identifiers were built into the TCRbeta library. TCRdb ran MiXCR on the PCR reads and lists one entry per CDR3 protein. Of fewer than 250,000 distinct CDR3 sequences in the sample, about a sixth were seen once. The sample in question was PBMCs, mostly from graft donor cells, obtained 360 days after TCRalphabeta/CD19-depleted stem cell transplant. These receptor sequences come from a male patient aged 2 to 9 who had a stem cell transplant for acute lymphoblastic leukemia, so the T cells may come from the graft donor.

This rearrangement joins TRBV14 to TRBJ1-3; the D is unclear. Per germline, CDR1 SGHDN and CDR2 FVKESK. The V end lost 4 bases, the J end lost 7 bases, and 23 bases lay between the germline ends. The length of the CDR3 is 17 residues. CDR3 in amino acids: CASSPYGVISGRNTIYF. CDR3 DNA sequence: TGTGCCAGCAGCCCATACGGAGTCATCTCAGGACGTAACACCATATATTTT. Based on the CDR3 plus reference TRBV14 and TRBJ1-3, the full variable domain is EAGVTQFPSHSVIEKGQTVTLRCDPISGHDNLYWYRRVMGKEIKFLLHFVKESKQDESGMPNNRFLAERTGGTYSTLKVQPAELEDSGVYFCASSPYGVISGRNTIYFGEGSWLTVV.

This clonotype came up a few times. This rearrangement joins TRBV10-3 to TRBJ1-2; no reliable D call. The CDR3 is made up of 14 amino acids. In germline, CDR1 is ENHRY, CDR2 SYGVKD. Trimming removed 4 bases from V and 4 bases from J, with 13 bases in between. CDR3 sequence (DNA): TGTGCCATCAGTGTTACCGGGCTCGGCTATGGCTACACCTTC. It codes for CAISVTGLGYGYTF.

In DNA form, the CDR3 reads TGCAGTGCTAGAAAGTGGGGAGGCAGCGCTAATGAAAAACTGTTTTTT. Translating gives CSARKWGGSANEKLFF. The J gene is TRBJ1-4, the V gene TRBV20-1; D gene unclear. Trimming pared 2 bases from V and 3 bases from J, leaving 16 bases between. This CDR3 has 16 amino acids. The germline gives CDR1 DFQATT, CDR2 SNEGSKA (reference sequence).

The V call is TRBV12-3 or TRBV12-4, the J call TRBJ2-5; D ambiguous. V was clipped by 3 bases and J by 1 base, with 6 bases between them. This CDR3 comprises 13 residues. CDR3 DNA: TGTGCCAGCAGTTTCCGCCCCCAAGAGACCCAGTACTTC. Translation gives CASSFRPQETQYF.

The chain is built from TRBV12-3 or TRBV12-4 and TRBJ1-2, with TRBD1 matching 7 bases. The CDR3 loop spans 15 amino acids. V dropped 3 bases and J dropped 4; count of bases not matched to a gene: 8. CDR3 in amino acids: CASSFRQGGSYGYTF. The CDR3 region has the DNA TGTGCCAGCAGTTTCCGGCAGGGGGGATCCTATGGCTACACCTTC.

This chain joins TRBV28 and TRBJ2-7; the match to TRBD2 covers 8 bases. The CDR3 length is 14 residues. Per the germline V gene, CDR1 is MDHEN and CDR2 is SYDVKM. The ends lost 4 bases at V and 6 bases at J; junction bases unmatched: 8. This CDR3 reads CASSSRKRGLEQYF. DNA for the CDR3: TGTGCCAGCAGTTCTCGTAAGCGGGGGCTCGAGCAGTACTTC.

V usage is TRBV6-9 and J usage is TRBJ2-2; D is unclear. Trimming removed 5 bases from V and 8 bases from J, with 12 bases in between. CDR1 MNHGY and CDR2 SVAAGI come from the germline V gene. The CDR3 has 13 residues. The CDR3 here is CASSKQWSGELFF. CDR3 in DNA: TGTGCCAGCAGTAAACAGTGGTCTGGGGAGCTGTTTTTT.

Ten or more counts support this clonotype. The J gene is TRBJ1-6, the V gene TRBV20-1; unclear D gene. Germline V gene lookup returns CDR1 DFQATT and CDR2 SNEGSKA (reference sequence). Trimming stripped 5 bases from V and 7 bases from J, with 12 bases between. This CDR3 spans 13 amino acids. The CDR3 region is CSAPREGNSPLHF. The CDR3 DNA reads TGCAGTGCTCCACGGGAGGGCAATTCACCCCTCCACTTT.

The genes are TRBV7-6 and TRBJ2-7; 8 bases line up with TRBD2. Germline CDR1 SGHVS, CDR2 FNYEAQ. V was pared by 5 bases and J by 6 bases, with 12 bases of the junction left unmatched. The CDR3 extends over 15 amino acids. The CDR3 sequence is CASSGLAPTRGEQYF. In DNA form, the CDR3 reads TGTGCCAGCAGCGGACTAGCACCGACTCGGGGCGAGCAGTACTTC.

The V gene is TRBV10-3, the J gene TRBJ1-5; TRBD1 might be the D (5 bases). The CDR3 extends over 13 amino acids. V was shortened by 5 bases and J by 6 bases, with 11 bases between the two germline ends. Germline V gives CDR1 ENHRY, CDR2 SYGVKD. In nucleotides, the CDR3 is TGTGCCATCAGTAAAGATGGGGGTCAGCCCCAGCATTTT. Encoded protein: CAISKDGGQPQHF.

This clonotype was recorded a few times. The V call is TRBV7-2, the J call TRBJ2-7, with 8 bases fitting TRBD1. In germline, CDR1 is SGHTA, CDR2 FQGNSA. The CDR3 length is 14 residues. Trimming removed 1 base from V and 3 bases from J; junction bases left unmatched: 2. The CDR3: CASSLGQGNYEQYF. The CDR3 DNA follows: TGTGCCAGCAGCTTAGGACAGGGGAACTACGAGCAGTACTTC.

This clonotype was observed many times. The chain recombines TRBV28 with TRBJ2-6; no firm D call. Germline CDR1 and CDR2: MDHEN and SYDVKM. The CDR3 is 16 residues long. Trimming shortened V by 3 bases and J by 0 bases, and 9 bases separated the two germline ends. CDR3 residues: CASSFRHISGANVLTF. CDR3 sequence (DNA): TGTGCCAGCAGTTTCAGGCACATCTCTGGGGCCAACGTCCTGACTTTC. The full variable domain, in which reference TRBV28 and TRBJ2-6 provide the parts outside the CDR3, is DVKVTQSSRYLVKRTGEKVFLECVQDMDHENMFWYRQDPGLGLRLIYFSYDVKMKEKGDIPEGYSVSREKKERFSLILESASTNQTSMYLCASSFRHISGANVLTFGAGSRLTVL.

This clonotype has a count of ten or more. J is TRBJ1-5 and V is TRBV20-1, with D uncertain. There are 14 residues in the CDR3. V was shortened by 0 bases and J by 0 bases, with 6 bases between the two germline ends. CDR1 is DFQATT, CDR2 SNEGSKA, per germline (reference sequence). CDR3 bases: TGCAGTGCTAGAGAATCAGATAGCAATCAGCCCCAGCATTTT. As protein: CSARESDSNQPQHF.

In DNA, the CDR3 is TGTGCCAGCAGTTTAAAGGGGCTCAACACCGGGGAGCTGTTTTTT. It yields the protein CASSLKGLNTGELFF. V and J are TRBV27 and TRBJ2-2; tentative D call: TRBD1 (5 bases). The V gene lost 2 bases and the J gene lost 2 bases, with 9 bases spanning the gap. The germline gives CDR1 MNHEY, CDR2 SMNVEV (reference sequence). This CDR3 region has 15 residues.

The table lists this clonotype with many counts. The rearrangement uses TRBV7-8 and TRBJ1-4; D is uncertain. This CDR3 region has 14 residues. V gave up 2 bases and J gave up 6 bases, with 10 bases separating them. CDR1 and CDR2 (germline): SGHVS, FQNEAQ. CDR3 in amino acids: CASSLFDWDEKLFF. The DNA of the CDR3 is TGTGCCAGCAGCTTATTCGACTGGGATGAAAAACTGTTTTTT.

The rearrangement uses TRBV7-2 and TRBJ1-1, with TRBD1 matching over 8 bases. Trimming at V came to 5 bases and at J to 5 bases, leaving 13 bases not matched to a gene. Per germline, CDR1 SGHTA and CDR2 FQGNSA. The CDR3 runs 16 residues. Written as DNA, the CDR3 is TGTGCCAGCAGCCCCCCATCGACAGGGGTTCGGACTGAAGCTTTCTTT. Residues: CASSPPSTGVRTEAFF.

The V call is TRBV19, the J call TRBJ2-7; 7 bases fit TRBD1. Per germline, CDR1 LNHDA and CDR2 SQIVND (reference sequence). V shed 7 bases, J shed 2 bases, and the junction held 5 bases outside the gene matches. The CDR3 is 13 residues long. The CDR3 DNA sequence: TGTGCCAGTAAGACGACAGGGACCTACGAGCAGTACTTC. Translated: CASKTTGTYEQYF. Drawing the rest from reference TRBV19 and TRBJ2-7, the complete variable domain is DGGITQSPKYLFRKEGQNVTLSCEQNLNHDAMYWYRQDPGQGLRLIYYSQIVNDFQKGDIAEGYSVSREKKESFPLTVTSAQKNPTAFYLCASKTTGTYEQYFGPGTRLTVT.

The table lists this clonotype with a few counts. The rearrangement links TRBV29-1 to TRBJ2-1; D gene uncertain. Deletions cut 4 bases from V and 3 bases from J, with 7 bases between. The CDR3 spans 12 residues. Per the germline V gene, CDR1 is SQVTM and CDR2 is ANQGSEA. CDR3 in amino acids: CSVVDLYNEQFF. The CDR3 DNA reads TGCAGCGTTGTAGACCTCTACAATGAGCAGTTCTTC.

The rearrangement uses TRBV19 and TRBJ2-1, with D maybe TRBD2 (5 bases). V lost 6 bases and J lost 4, with 19 bases in between. CDR3 length: 16 amino acids. Germline CDR1 is LNHDA and CDR2 is SQIVND (reference sequence). The CDR3, as DNA: TGTGCCAGTAGAGGGAGAGAGAGTAGAGGGTACAATGAGCAGTTCTTC. It specifies CASRGRESRGYNEQFF.

The chain joins TRBV10-3 to TRBJ2-5; 9 bases line up with TRBD2. J gave up 3 bases and V 7 bases, and 6 bases lay outside the gene matches. The CDR3 is 14 amino acids. Germline loops: CDR1 ENHRY, CDR2 SYGVKD. CDR3 sequence reads: CAIKGTSPKETQYF. CDR3 in DNA: TGTGCCATCAAGGGGACTAGCCCTAAAGAGACCCAGTACTTC.

The table lists this clonotype with a few counts. This sequence joins TRBV28 and TRBJ2-5; tentatively, D is TRBD1 (6 bases). The germline CDR1 and CDR2 sequences are MDHEN and SYDVKM. The CDR3 is 14 amino acids. V shed 5 bases and J shed 4 bases, with 14 bases lying between them. The CDR3 coding sequence is TGTGCCAGCAGTACAACAGGGTTAGGAGAGACCCAGTACTTC. It translates to CASSTTGLGETQYF.

This CDR3 reads CASRGTSGGTDTQYF. CDR3 in DNA: TGTGCCAGCAGGGGGACTAGCGGGGGAACAGATACGCAGTATTTT. This rearrangement joins TRBV28 to TRBJ2-3; TRBD2 aligns across 14 bases. The junction had 2 bases not matched to a gene; V was cut back by 6 bases and J by 3 bases. Germline V lookup: CDR1 MDHEN, CDR2 SYDVKM. The CDR3 totals 15 residues. Full variable domain (missing parts from reference TRBV28 and TRBJ2-3): DVKVTQSSRYLVKRTGEKVFLECVQDMDHENMFWYRQDPGLGLRLIYFSYDVKMKEKGDIPEGYSVSREKKERFSLILESASTNQTSMYLCASRGTSGGTDTQYFGPGTRLTVL.

The rearrangement joins TRBV6-1 to TRBJ1-4, with TRBD1 as a possible D gene (6 bases). The CDR3 consists of 14 residues. Germline CDR1 and CDR2: MNHNS and SASEGT. V lost 3 bases, J lost 5 bases, and 10 bases lay in between. Here the CDR3 DNA reads TGTGCCAGCAGTGATGTGCAGGGGAATGAAAAACTGTTTTTT. It is translated as CASSDVQGNEKLFF.

The chain uses TRBV4-3 and TRBJ2-1; 7 bases are a match to TRBD2. CDR3 length equals 17 residues. Germline CDR1 LGHNA, CDR2 YSLEER. J gave up 5 bases and V 1 base, and 11 bases lay outside the gene matches. CDR3 bases: TGCGCCAGCAGCCAAGGGGGGGTGCTAGCGGTCCACAATGAGCAGTTCTTC. Protein: CASSQGGVLAVHNEQFF.

This clonotype has only a few counts. The rearrangement joins TRBV11-2 to TRBJ2-3; 8 nucleotides match TRBD2. Germline lookup yields CDR1 SGHAT and CDR2 FQNNGV. The trim removed 5 bases at V and 1 base at J, leaving 2 bases unmatched. This CDR3 has 14 residues. CDR3 region: CASSATSGTDTQYF. The DNA for the CDR3 is TGTGCCAGCAGCGCGACTAGCGGCACAGATACGCAGTATTTT.

This clonotype was seen a handful of times. This chain links TRBV25-1 with TRBJ2-3, with D maybe TRBD2 (5 bases). Germline-derived CDR1 and CDR2 are MGHDK and SYGVNS. CDR3 length: 14 amino acids. V lost 5 bases, J lost 0 bases, and 9 bases lay in between. Here the CDR3 DNA reads TGTGCCAGCAGTCTTACTAGTAGCACAGATACGCAGTATTTT. Protein: CASSLTSSTDTQYF.

In DNA, the CDR3 is TGTGCCAGCAGCTTAAGAGGCTCTAGCGGGGGGAGAGATGAGCAGTTCTTC. Protein product: CASSLRGSSGGRDEQFF. V usage is TRBV7-2 and J usage is TRBJ2-1; 11 positions agree with TRBD2. Germline V gene lookup returns CDR1 SGHTA and CDR2 FQGNSA. This CDR3 region has 17 residues. V was pared by 2 bases and J by 8 bases, with 11 bases of the junction left unmatched. The entire variable domain, with the rest obtained from reference TRBV7-2 and TRBJ2-1, is as follows: GAGVSQSPSNKVTEKGKDVELRCDPISGHTALYWYRQSLGQGLEFLIYFQGNSAPDKSGLPSDRFSAERTGGSVSTLTIQRTQQEDSAVYLCASSLRGSSGGRDEQFFGPGTRLTVL.